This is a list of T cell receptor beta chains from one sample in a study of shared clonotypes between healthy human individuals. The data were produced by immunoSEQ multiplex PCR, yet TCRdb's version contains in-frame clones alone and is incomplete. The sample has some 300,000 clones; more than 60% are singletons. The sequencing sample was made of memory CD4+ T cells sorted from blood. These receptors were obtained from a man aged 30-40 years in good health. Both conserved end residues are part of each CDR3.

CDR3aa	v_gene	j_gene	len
CASSAYRGNTEAFF	TRBV7-6	TRBJ1-1	14
CASSFFDRLAKNIQYF	TRBV11-2	TRBJ2-4	16
CASSQDPTGMNTEAFF	TRBV4-3	TRBJ1-1	16
CASSYSRESTGELFF	TRBV6-6	TRBJ2-2	15
CASTSSDGSRGGYTF	TRBV25-1	TRBJ1-2	15
CASRPQGFTGELFF	TRBV10-1	TRBJ2-2	14
CSVERQQETQYF	TRBV29-1	TRBJ2-5	12
CASSPLGGGFGYGYTF	TRBV18	TRBJ1-2	16
CASSQEGGIHEQYF	TRBV4-2	TRBJ2-7	14
CAPCVAAF	TRBV23-1	TRBJ2-7	8
CASRSGGAVQYF	TRBV19	TRBJ2-7	12
CASSVGVGGYGNTIYF	TRBV9	TRBJ1-3	16
CASSPDRDSYEQYF	TRBV18	TRBJ2-7	14
CASSIDFKSGTMETQYF	TRBV19	TRBJ2-5	17
CASSENRRLNEQFF	TRBV10-1	TRBJ2-1	14
CASSPGGSYNEQFF	TRBV28	TRBJ2-1	14
CASSPGLPKETQYF	TRBV5-4	TRBJ2-5	14
CASSFEGIASYEQYF	TRBV5-1	TRBJ2-7	15
CASSLEQIGGYTF	TRBV7-6	TRBJ1-2	13
CASSPRGASGHQPQHF	TRBV7-8	TRBJ1-5	16
CASSSVLATGELFF	TRBV7-2	TRBJ2-2	14
CASSEVLAGRETQYF	TRBV2	TRBJ2-5	15
CASSPGTSLYEQYF	TRBV27	TRBJ2-7	14
CASRKGPEGGNQPQHF	TRBV10-2	TRBJ1-5	16
CASSLEVTTGRHLAGVRNIQYF	TRBV5-1	TRBJ2-4	22
CASRWDEKLFF	TRBV6-6	TRBJ1-4	11
CASTRGNEKLFF	TRBV25-1	TRBJ1-4	12
CASSQGSGEQFF	TRBV2	TRBJ2-1	12
CASSLTGAKNIQYF	TRBV11-2	TRBJ2-4	14
CASSPPSQRGNTEAFF	TRBV18	TRBJ1-1	16
CASSYGDNSYEQYF	TRBV6-6	TRBJ2-7	14
CASSFQLAAQETQYF	TRBV2	TRBJ2-5	15
CASSWDRAADTQYF	TRBV5-1	TRBJ2-3	14
CASRRTSGRTYNEQFF	TRBV27	TRBJ2-1	16
CASSQEGGQTDTQYF	TRBV4-3	TRBJ2-3	15
CASGTDSYNEQFF	TRBV2	TRBJ2-1	13
CASSFASGTTDTQYF	TRBV5-1	TRBJ2-3	15
CSAGRGREKLFF	TRBV29-1	TRBJ1-4	12
CASSPTSGRAGEQYF	TRBV5-4	TRBJ2-7	15
CASSTSGRAGREYF	TRBV28	TRBJ2-7	14
CASSLPRRAGDEQFF	TRBV5-1	TRBJ2-1	15
CAATQRGNTGELFF	TRBV7-9	TRBJ2-2	14